The source of this T cell receptor beta chain is a study of shared clonotypes between healthy human individuals. Study details: Each donor's CD4 naive and CD4 memory cells filled three plates apiece, CD8 naive two, and CD8 memory one.

This CDR3 region has 12 residues. Germline values: CDR1 SEHNR, CDR2 FQNEAQ (reference sequence). The ends were cut back, 2 bases at V and 7 bases at J, with 8 bases in the middle. For this clone: The antigen is unknown.

Study observations and caveats: Among a handful of donors, approximately 5% of naive CD4 clonotypes were found in common. Against clonotypes common to all four donors, non-shared ones had lower generation probabilities.

Only CD45RO-negative cells positively selected for CCR7 counted as naive CD8 cells, so terminally differentiated effector memory CD45RA+ cells were excluded. Donors comprised healthy HIV-negative adults lacking recent acute infections or vaccinations. Using immunoSEQ multiplex PCR, the repertoire was profiled, and TCRdb retains in-frame clones only, with some absent. Counted here are more than 2 million clones, about 95% occurring once; the ten biggest clones make up 1.1%. The receptor was isolated from a man aged 18 to 30 in good health. The gene calls are TRBV7-9 and TRBJ1-2; D remains unclear. Source material: naive CD8+ T cells sorted from blood. CDR3 in amino acids: CASSLSGSGYTF. In nucleotides, the CDR3 is TGTGCCAGCAGCTTATCCGGAAGTGGCTACACCTTC.